Here is one TCR beta chain with its context. The clone's antigen remains unknown. No much larger clone is present one base from it, and per-base qualities are unavailable. The V end loses 5 bases and the J end loses 0 bases, and a stretch of 17 bases separates them. The CDR3 runs 17 amino acids, cysteine and phenylalanine included. Solely the CDR3 DNA is kept, with 51 bases framed from the first base. The germline V gene (reference sequence) supplies CDR1 MNHNY and CDR2 SVGAGI. The immunoSEQ Assay, a bias-controlled multiplex PCR, was used to amplify TCRbeta CDR3 regions from genomic DNA. From the authors' description of their analysis: The number of nucleated cells in each sample was estimated from the amplification of reference gene primers within the assay. To quantify the absolute abundance of each unique TCRbeta CDR3 rearrangement, sequence reads were collapsed and filtered. For each sample, productive Simpson clonality was calculated as the square root of Simpson's diversity index across productive rearrangements. This immuneACCESS table, as held by TCRdb, lists in-frame sequences with V and J called but not all clones. Of the missing ones, under half trace to an unresolved V gene in checked studies; the others have no known cause. V and J calls and clone size are copied from that table; D and trimming were computed from the DNA. This sample lists about 60,000 clones; approximately 86% were detected once. Around 10% of the sample belongs to the ten largest clones.

The collaborating institutions used their own protocols to collect whole blood in K2EDTA tubes. For TCRbeta analysis, collaborators shipped samples as frozen whole blood, isolated PBMCs, or DNA extracted from either of those sample types. This sample was taken from a study of blood T cell repertoires in COVID-19 (TCRdb year 2020). For context, the study as a whole: Samples covering the acute and convalescent phases of COVID-19 were provided by collaborators in the United States, Italy and Spain. The prospective study material was composed of cDNA or gDNA derived from T cells, B-cell-depleted T cells, or PBMCs. The dataset comprised deeply sampled blood TCRbeta repertoires from subjects exposed to, actively infected with, or recovered from COVID-19. A freely available public database, intended as a resource for researchers studying the immune response to SARS-CoV-2, is where the repertoires were released. Samples were obtained from the ongoing ImmuneRACE study (first 160 participants) and from some 1,200 subjects provided by 6 global collaborators. Sample metadata almost always included a de-identified subject ID, COVID-19 status, age in years and sex. Where available, HLA class I and class II types were taken from metadata supplied by the sample provider and were not determined by assay-based typing. Overall study outcomes, separate from this receptor: Clinical and demographic metadata were provided uncurated, with the amount varying by source and participant.

Specimen: peripheral blood. The sequence came from a human donor with acute or convalescent COVID-19. The donor label of this sample is uncertain. The rearrangement combines TRBV6-6 with TRBJ1-5; 6 matching bases give a weak D call of TRBD1. The CDR3 here reads CASSLSGRGYSNQPQHF. Read as DNA, the sequence is TGTGCCAGCAGTCTCAGCGGCAGGGGATATAGCAATCAGCCCCAGCATTTT.